This T cell receptor (beta chain) came from a study of T cells after yellow fever vaccination (dated by TCRdb to the late 2010s). About the study as a whole: Libraries from fractions with low cell numbers were prepared with the SMART-Seq v4 Ultra Low Input RNA kit. Blood was drawn at multiple timepoints before and after primary and secondary immunization, with bulk PBMC replicates and cell subsets isolated. To follow T-cell clones before and after both primary and booster YFV17D yellow fever vaccination, bulk TCR alpha and beta repertoires underwent longitudinal sequencing. Two healthy male donors, one aged 18 to 30 and one aged 30 to 40 years, made up the cohort. General conclusions and limits of the study: The secondary T-cell response was found to be weaker but faster than the primary response, with a peak reached on day 5 rather than on day 15. A small share of clonotypes occurred in both CD4 and CD8 compartments, likely arising from convergent recombination. The study included only a couple of donors, which limits how far the findings can be generalized. Computational filtering was required because FACS-sorted repertoires could contain abundant contaminating clonotypes from the bulk population. After the booster, most of the clones that had expanded following primary vaccination were detected again (roughly 97% of CD4 and 80% to 90% of CD8), which suggests that memory was broadly maintained.

Sample treatment or condition, as interpreted from the label and publication: live attenuated yellow fever vaccine strain. Two biological replicates of bulk PBMCs were collected at each blood-draw timepoint. PBMCs were isolated from peripheral blood using a standard Ficoll-Paque protocol. RNA was extracted with TriZol from bulk PBMCs, CD4 and CD8 fractions, and dextramer-positive and dextramer-negative fractions. The CDR1 and CDR2 encoded by the germline V gene are SGHDN and FVKESK. V was cut back by 0 bases and J by 3 bases, leaving a gap of 6 bases between them. Measured from the cysteine to the phenylalanine, the CDR3 is 14 residues long. Only the CDR3 portion is preserved as DNA: 42 bases, with reading frame beginning at the first base. TCR cDNA was synthesized by 5'RACE template switching, which introduced a universal primer site and unique molecular identifiers. cDNA synthesis was primed from both the TCR alpha and TCR beta constant segments. Library amplification involved two PCR steps, and the second step added sample barcodes and sequencing adapters. Sequencing of libraries was performed on Illumina HiSeq 2500 (2x100 bp) or NovaSeq (2x150 bp). The paper's data handling went like this. Reads were demultiplexed and collapsed into UMI consensus sequences with MIGEC, and V(D)J alignment was performed with MiXCR. Clonotypes responding to the vaccine were identified with edgeR on replicate PBMC samples, with the criteria of FDR below 0.01 and a log2 fold change above 5 up to day 15. Each bulk clonotype received a CD4 or CD8 identity based on whether the sequenced CD4 or CD8 repertoire contained that clonotype at higher abundance. TCRdb cleaned the public reads at Q25 with fastp, built clones with MiXCR and kept in-frame beta chains. Rows with a matching CDR3 protein are joined into one entry that keeps the most common DNA and genes. The V and J calls and clone size are TCRdb's, not the authors'. In this sample the table shows just under 600,000 distinct CDR3 sequences, approximately 15% of which occur a single time. The biggest ten clones account for about an eighth of the sample.

Concerning this clonotype: No cognate antigen has been identified for it. No base quality values were provided; no much bigger clone lies one nucleotide off.

The TCR was taken from a man aged 25-40 years who received the YFV17D yellow fever vaccine. The chain is assembled from TRBV14 and TRBJ2-1, with the identity of the D gene unclear. The input for sequencing was PBMCs, taken on the day of the yellow fever booster vaccination. The DNA sequence is as follows: TGTGCCAGCAGCCAAGAACCTAGCTACAATGAGCAGTTCTTC. This sequence encodes CASSQEPSYNEQFF. Beyond the CDR3, the reference TRBV14 and TRBJ2-1 genes provide the residues; the full variable domain reads: EAGVTQFPSHSVIEKGQTVTLRCDPISGHDNLYWYRRVMGKEIKFLLHFVKESKQDESGMPNNRFLAERTGGTYSTLKVQPAELEDSGVYFCASSQEPSYNEQFFGPGTRLTVL.